Each of the 18 T cell receptor beta chains below was sequenced from the same sample in a study of T cell responses to AZD1222 COVID-19 vaccine. Some clones are missing from TCRdb's copy, which holds only in-frame ones; the method was immunoSEQ multiplex PCR. The table shows 150,000 to 200,000 clones, with almost 95% occurring only once. The input for sequencing was peripheral blood, taken on day 0 of AZD1222 vaccination. These receptors all come from an adult in good health.

The chain combines TRBV5-1 with TRBJ1-5; D may be TRBD1 (5 bases). Between the trimmed V and J ends, which lost 4 bases and 3 bases, there was a span of 8 bases. Germline CDR1 reads SGHRS; CDR2 reads YFSETQ. The CDR3 consists of 13 residues. CDR3 bases: TGCGCCAGCAGCAGGGGTGTCAATCAGCCCCAGCATTTT. Residues: CASSRGVNQPQHF.

The V gene is TRBV4-2, the J gene TRBJ1-5, with 7 bases fitting TRBD1. After removal of 0 bases from V and 6 bases from J, the junction contained 11 bases not matched to a gene. In germline, CDR1 is LGHNA, CDR2 YNFKEQ. This CDR3 is 17 amino acids long. The chain's CDR3 is CASSQETGQESRQPQHF. The CDR3 region has the DNA TGTGCCAGCAGCCAAGAGACCGGACAGGAAAGTCGTCAGCCCCAGCATTTT.

This clone was seen once. This chain links TRBV5-1 with TRBJ2-1; 10 bases are shared with TRBD2. This CDR3 is 17 amino acids long. CDR1 is SGHRS and CDR2 is YFSETQ in the germline V gene. Losses at the gene ends were 2 bases for V and 7 bases for J; bases not matched to a gene: 12. CDR3 DNA sequence: TGCGCCAGCAGCTTATCCCCTATGCTAGCGGGAGATAATGAGCAGTTCTTC. Translated: CASSLSPMLAGDNEQFF.

This rearrangement joins TRBV19 to TRBJ1-1; TRBD1 might be the D (5 bases). In germline, CDR1 is LNHDA, CDR2 SQIVND (reference sequence). V gave up 0 bases and J gave up 4 bases, with 18 bases separating them. CDR3 size: 17 residues. In DNA, the CDR3 is TGTGCCAGTAGTATAGATCCGGAGGGCAGGGCGGTCACTGAAGCTTTCTTT. This codes for CASSIDPEGRAVTEAFF.

CDR3 DNA: TGTGCCAGCAGTTACTCGGGGACAGAAAGGCAGCCCCAGCATTTT. Translating it yields CASSYSGTERQPQHF. This sequence joins TRBV6-5 and TRBJ1-5; TRBD1 agrees at 7 bases. The CDR3 contains 15 residues. In germline, CDR1 is MNHEY, CDR2 SVGAGI. Trimming removed 0 bases from V and 7 bases from J; junction bases left unmatched: 6.

CDR3 nucleotide sequence: TGTGCCAGCAGCTCCGACGGCACTGTCTATGGCTACACCTTC. It specifies CASSSDGTVYGYTF. The chain joins TRBV9 to TRBJ1-2; D gene uncertain. V lost 4 bases to trimming and J lost 4 bases, with 14 bases between them. Germline CDR1 and CDR2: SGDLS and YYNGEE. CDR3 length: 14 residues.

Regarding this clone: This specimen includes other DNA sequences encoding the same CDR3. The gene calls are TRBV9 and TRBJ1-1; D is unresolved. This CDR3 has 13 residues. Germline CDR1 is SGDLS and CDR2 is YYNGEE. V lost 0 bases and J lost 2, with 5 bases in between. Here the CDR3 reads CASSVAGNTEAFF. The DNA of the CDR3 is TGTGCCAGCAGCGTAGCTGGAAACACTGAAGCTTTCTTT.

V gene TRBV5-4 combines with J gene TRBJ1-2, with D possibly being TRBD1 (5 bases). V was shortened by 5 bases and J by 5 bases, with 13 bases between the two germline ends. The CDR3 loop spans 13 amino acids. Germline V gene data show CDR1 as SGHNT and CDR2 as YYREEE (reference sequence). CDR3 coding DNA: TGTGCCAGCAGGGGGGATCGGGCGTATGGCTACACCTTC. Amino acids: CASRGDRAYGYTF.

The V gene is TRBV27, the J gene TRBJ2-7; D might be TRBD1 or TRBD2, each matching 7 bases. This CDR3 has 15 amino acids. Trimming shortened V by 6 bases and J by 3 bases, and 18 bases separated the two germline ends. From germline, CDR1 is MNHEY and CDR2 SMNVEV (reference sequence). CDR3 nucleotides: TGTGCCAGCAGCCCTCAGGGGGGGAGGAGCTACGAGCAGTACTTC. It is translated as CASSPQGGRSYEQYF.

The chain employs TRBV28 and TRBJ1-5, with D possibly TRBD1 on 6 matching bases. Germline values: CDR1 MDHEN, CDR2 SYDVKM. Trimming shortened V by 6 bases and J by 7 bases, and 19 bases separated the two germline ends. CDR3 length equals 15 residues. The CDR3 is CASSRFTGFFQPQHF. As DNA, the CDR3 is TGTGCCAGCAGCCGCTTCACAGGGTTTTTCCAGCCCCAGCATTTT.

V and J are TRBV2 and TRBJ1-2; 10 bases agree with TRBD1. Per germline, CDR1 SNHLY and CDR2 FYNNEI. The CDR3 sequence is 14 residues long. V dropped 3 bases and J dropped 6; count of bases not matched to a gene: 4. CDR3 coding DNA: TGTGCCAGCAGTGATGGGACAGGGGAAGATGGCTACACCTTC. Amino acid sequence: CASSDGTGEDGYTF.

The chain joins TRBV3-1 (or the pseudogene TRBV3-2) to TRBJ1-1, with D unresolved. The CDR3 sequence is 14 residues long. The germline V and J ends were trimmed by 1 base and 1 base, with 7 bases remaining between them. Germline values: CDR1 LGHDT, CDR2 YNNKEL (reference sequence). CDR3 coding DNA: TGTGCCAGCAGCCAAGGGGAATCGAACACTGAAGCTTTCTTT. Residues: CASSQGESNTEAFF.

The chain employs TRBV9 and TRBJ2-5; 13 nucleotides line up with TRBD2. J gave up 5 bases and V 4 bases, and 8 bases lay outside the gene matches. The CDR3 is made up of 16 amino acids. Germline lookup yields CDR1 SGDLS and CDR2 YYNGEE. The CDR3 coding sequence is TGTGCCAGCAGCACCACTAGCGGGGGGGGTTTGGAGACCCAGTACTTC. Amino acid sequence: CASSTTSGGGLETQYF. The variable domain in full, completed from reference TRBV9 and TRBJ2-5, reads DSGVTQTPKHLITATGQRVTLRCSPRSGDLSVYWYQQSLDQGLQFLIQYYNGEERAKGNILERFSAQQFPDLHSELNLSSLELGDSALYFCASSTTSGGGLETQYFGPGTRLLVL.

The V call is TRBV5-6, the J call TRBJ2-3; D gene unclear. The germline V and J ends were trimmed by 2 bases and 2 bases, with 9 bases remaining between them. The CDR3 totals 14 residues. The germline V gene has CDR1 SGHDT and CDR2 YYEEEE. The CDR3 spells CASSFGAFTDTQYF. The CDR3 nucleotides are TGTGCCAGCAGCTTTGGAGCGTTCACAGATACGCAGTATTTT.

The J gene is TRBJ1-4, the V gene TRBV15; a weak D match, TRBD1 (6 bases). CDR1 and CDR2 from the germline V gene are LNHNV and YYDKDF (reference sequence). CDR3 length: 16 amino acids. The V gene lost 0 bases and the J gene lost 3 bases, with 11 bases spanning the gap. This CDR3 is CATSRDIGQSNEKLFF. Written as DNA, the CDR3 is TGTGCCACCAGCAGAGATATAGGACAGTCTAATGAAAAACTGTTTTTT. Variable domain in full (rest from reference TRBV15 and TRBJ1-4): DAMVIQNPRYQVTQFGKPVTLSCSQTLNHNVMYWYQQKSSQAPKLLFHYYDKDFNNEADTPDNFQSRRPNTSFCFLDIRSPGLGDTAMYLCATSRDIGQSNEKLFFGSGTQLSVL.

V gene TRBV18 combines with J gene TRBJ2-5, with D hard to call. The CDR3 covers 12 residues. Trimming stripped 5 bases from V and 1 base from J, with 5 bases between. Germline V gene data show CDR1 as KGHSH and CDR2 as LQKENI. The CDR3, as DNA: TGTGCCAGCTCATCCTCCCAAGAGACCCAGTACTTC. It specifies CASSSSQETQYF.

The rearrangement links TRBV20-1 to TRBJ1-2; D perhaps matches TRBD1 (6 bases). The CDR3 extends over 14 amino acids. The V gene's germline CDR1 is DFQATT and CDR2 SNEGSKA (reference sequence). Trimming removed 3 bases from V and 4 bases from J, with 15 bases in between. CDR3 nucleotides: TGCAGTGCTAGTACGGGGGCCCGGGGCTATGGCTACACCTTC. Translation: CSASTGARGYGYTF.

This clone is a singleton in its sample. The chain links TRBV2 to TRBJ1-1; TRBD1 agrees at 7 bases. CDR3 length: 15 residues. The J segment lost 5 bases and the V segment lost 7 bases, leaving 13 bases of the junction unmatched. Germline CDR1 is SNHLY and CDR2 is FYNNEI. CDR3 region: CASKLQGEPGTEAFF. CDR3 nucleotides: TGTGCCAGCAAGTTGCAGGGGGAGCCGGGGACTGAAGCTTTCTTT.